The 20 T cell receptor beta chains reported below all come from one sample, sequenced in a study of post-analysis software for immune sequencing data. Unique molecular identifiers tagged the TCR beta cDNA libraries. TCRdb ran MiXCR on the PCR reads and lists one entry per CDR3 protein. Here the sample spans more than 500,000 distinct CDR3 sequences, roughly 34% being singletons. Antigens of these TCRs are unknown. Findings and limits, study-wide: Patients used about five TRBV segments, including TRBV5-6, TRBV5-1 and TRBV20-1, more often than controls.

Sequenced sample: blood. The origin of the receptors is a girl aged 2 to 17 with multiple sclerosis.

This clonotype was seen a handful of times. The gene calls are TRBV7-2 and TRBJ1-2; possible D gene TRBD1, 6 bases. The CDR3 is made up of 17 amino acids. The V gene lost 4 bases and the J gene lost 4 bases, with 22 bases spanning the gap. CDR1 is SGHTA, CDR2 FQGNSA, per germline. DNA of the CDR3: TGTGCCAGCAGCTACCCTCAGTACCCAGGGGCAGGCTATGGCTACACCTTC. This codes for CASSYPQYPGAGYGYTF.

There are a few counts of this clonotype. This chain links TRBV20-1 with TRBJ2-3; 14 nucleotides line up with TRBD2. The CDR3 extends over 17 amino acids. J was trimmed by 2 bases and V by 4 bases; bases with no gene match: 8. Germline V lookup: CDR1 DFQATT, CDR2 SNEGSKA (reference sequence). CDR3: CSATPGTSGGLTDTQYF. The CDR3 DNA is TGCAGTGCTACCCCCGGGACTAGCGGGGGACTCACAGATACGCAGTATTTT.

This clonotype has just a few counts. This sequence joins TRBV15 and TRBJ2-5; possible D gene TRBD1, 6 bases. This CDR3 is 15 amino acids long. V lost 4 bases and J 4 bases, leaving 16 bases between the germline ends. The germline CDR1 and CDR2 sequences are LNHNV and YYDKDF (reference sequence). Here the CDR3 reads CATSTQRGSIETQYF. The CDR3 DNA reads TGTGCCACCAGCACCCAAAGGGGGAGCATAGAGACCCAGTACTTC.

J is TRBJ2-7 and V is TRBV20-1; 9 bases are a match to TRBD1. CDR3 length: 15 amino acids. Trimming removed 3 bases from V and 5 bases from J; junction bases left unmatched: 11. Germline lookup yields CDR1 DFQATT and CDR2 SNEGSKA (reference sequence). Here the CDR3 reads CSASKSGQGFDEQYF. In DNA form, the CDR3 reads TGCAGTGCTAGTAAATCGGGACAGGGTTTCGACGAGCAGTACTTC.

This clonotype was picked up a small number of times. The rearrangement uses TRBV4-1 and TRBJ1-5, with D possibly matching TRBD1 (5 bases). The CDR3 sequence is 15 residues long. V was cut by 0 bases and J by 4 bases, with 10 bases left in between. Germline V lookup: CDR1 MGHRA, CDR2 YSYEKL. CDR3 residues: CASSQEGPGNQPQHF. DNA for the CDR3: TGCGCCAGCAGCCAAGAAGGCCCAGGGAATCAGCCCCAGCATTTT.

This chain joins TRBV4-1 and TRBJ1-4; TRBD1 matches 9 bases. Germline lookup yields CDR1 MGHRA and CDR2 YSYEKL. V shed 1 base and J 7 bases; nucleotides not matched to a gene: 10. CDR3 length: 17 residues. DNA of the CDR3: TGCGCCAGCAGCCAAGGGGCGGCGGGACAGGGTCGTGAAAAACTGTTTTTT. Protein: CASSQGAAGQGREKLFF.

V and J are TRBV18 and TRBJ1-1; no clear D gene. Germline CDR1 reads KGHSH; CDR2 reads LQKENI. V lost 3 bases, J lost 0 bases, and 5 bases lay in between. The CDR3 totals 13 residues. In DNA, the CDR3 is TGTGCCAGCTCACCCTACTTGAACACTGAAGCTTTCTTT. Its protein is CASSPYLNTEAFF.

V usage is TRBV5-1 and J usage is TRBJ2-7; D may be TRBD1 or TRBD2 (5 bases each). This CDR3 contains 14 residues. The V and J ends lost 2 bases and 2 bases respectively, with 11 bases between them. Looked up from germline, CDR1 is SGHRS and CDR2 is YFSETQ. Here the CDR3 reads CASSFRDPTYEQYF. The DNA of the CDR3 is TGCGCCAGCAGCTTCCGGGACCCAACCTACGAGCAGTACTTC.

In this sample, this clonotype turned up a few times. V usage is TRBV7-8 and J usage is TRBJ2-4, with D possibly TRBD2 on 6 matching bases. This CDR3 has 16 amino acids. CDR1 SGHVS and CDR2 FQNEAQ come from the germline V gene. Trimming stripped 5 bases from V and 0 bases from J, with 14 bases between. The CDR3 spells CASSQRRGLAKNIQYF. CDR3 nucleotide sequence: TGTGCCAGCAGCCAACGACGGGGACTAGCCAAAAACATTCAGTACTTC.

This clonotype was counted a few times. CDR3 in DNA: TGTGCCAGCAGCGGGTGGGGACAGCTCTCCTACAATGAGCAGTTCTTC. Amino acids: CASSGWGQLSYNEQFF. The gene calls are TRBV3-1 and TRBJ2-1; the match to TRBD1 covers 7 bases. The CDR3 totals 16 residues. The V gene end was trimmed by 5 bases and the J gene end by 0 bases; junction bases not matched to a gene: 7. Germline CDR1 and CDR2: LGHDT and YNNKEL (reference sequence).

V usage is TRBV12-3 or TRBV12-4 and J usage is TRBJ2-1; D possibly uses TRBD1 or TRBD2 (5 bases each). This CDR3 comprises 13 residues. V was pared by 5 bases and J by 12 bases, with 17 bases between. The CDR3 sequence is CASSAGTPRSQFF. As DNA, the CDR3 is TGTGCCAGCAGTGCCGGGACCCCCCGGTCGCAGTTCTTC.

The chain recombines TRBV5-5 with TRBJ2-1; no clear D. V was trimmed by 3 bases and J by 8 bases, leaving 9 bases between them. Germline CDR1 is SGHKS and CDR2 is YYEKEE (reference sequence). The CDR3 runs 12 residues. The CDR3 loop is CASSSPRDEQFF. CDR3 bases: TGTGCCAGCAGCTCCCCTAGGGATGAGCAGTTCTTC.

A few counts support this clonotype. The V and J genes are TRBV7-9 and TRBJ1-1; perhaps TRBD1 as D (5 bases). Germline CDR1 reads SEHNR; CDR2 reads FQNEAQ (reference sequence). The CDR3 has 14 amino acids. V lost 1 base and J 7 bases, leaving 13 bases between the germline ends. The CDR3 reads CASSLGQNRGEAFF. The CDR3 DNA reads as TGTGCCAGCAGCTTAGGACAGAATCGAGGTGAAGCTTTCTTT.

This clonotype was picked up a small number of times. This chain uses TRBV12-3 or TRBV12-4 with TRBJ1-2, with D perhaps matching TRBD1 (5 bases). This CDR3 has 12 residues. V gave up 4 bases and J gave up 6 bases, with 9 bases separating them. This CDR3 is CASSYIRDGYTF. The DNA of the CDR3 is TGTGCCAGCAGTTATATCAGGGATGGCTACACCTTC.

Worth noting for this clonotype: With a much larger clone just one base away, this may be a read error. This chain links TRBV10-3 with TRBJ2-5; D not certain. CDR3 length: 14 residues. Germline V gene sequence: CDR1 ENHRY, CDR2 SYGVKD. The CDR3 bases are TGTGCCGTCAGAGCTCCAGGCACGCGAGAGACCCAGTACTTC. Translation: CAVRAPGTRETQYF.

The genes are TRBV4-1 and TRBJ2-3; TRBD2 aligns across 11 bases. Per germline, CDR1 MGHRA and CDR2 YSYEKL. This CDR3 is built from 15 residues. Trimming removed 6 bases from V and 2 bases from J; junction bases left unmatched: 4. The CDR3 DNA sequence: TGCGCCAGCAGGTTTAGCGGGGGGGACACAGATACGCAGTATTTT. Protein sequence: CASRFSGGDTDTQYF.

This clonotype turned up a few times. The chain uses TRBV7-2 and TRBJ1-2, with a possible D match to TRBD1 (6 bases). The CDR3 is 15 amino acids. Deletions cut 1 base from V and 8 bases from J, with 17 bases between. CDR1 and CDR2 (germline): SGHTA, FQGNSA. The CDR3: CASSLGMDRQYGYTF. Here the CDR3 DNA reads TGTGCCAGCAGCTTAGGAATGGACAGACAATACGGCTACACCTTC.

A few counts support this clonotype. This chain joins TRBV7-9 and TRBJ1-1, with D maybe TRBD1 (6 bases). Germline V gene data show CDR1 as SEHNR and CDR2 as FQNEAQ (reference sequence). The CDR3 totals 13 residues. Trimming shortened V by 1 base and J by 9 bases, and 12 bases separated the two germline ends. The CDR3 DNA sequence: TGTGCCAGCAGCTTAGAACACAGGGCACAAGCTTTCTTT. Protein product: CASSLEHRAQAFF.

The chain is built from TRBV4-1 and TRBJ1-2; possibly TRBD1 for D (6 bases). The CDR3 consists of 14 residues. V was pared by 7 bases and J by 7 bases, with 19 bases between. Germline CDR1 MGHRA, CDR2 YSYEKL. This CDR3 reads CASIPYGGLRGYTF. The CDR3 DNA reads as TGCGCCAGCATCCCGTATGGGGGGCTACGTGGCTACACCTTC.

The V call is TRBV29-1, the J call TRBJ1-4; unclear D gene. Trimming removed 2 bases from V and 4 bases from J, with 2 bases in between. The CDR3 totals 11 residues. Germline V gene sequence: CDR1 SQVTM, CDR2 ANQGSEA. CDR3 sequence: CSVENNEKLFF. CDR3 nucleotide sequence: TGCAGCGTTGAAAATAATGAAAAACTGTTTTTT. Full variable domain (missing parts from reference TRBV29-1 and TRBJ1-4): SAVISQKPSRDICQRGTSLTIQCQVDSQVTMMFWYRQQPGQSLTLIATANQGSEATYESGFVIDKFPISRPNLTFSTLTVSNMSPEDSSIYLCSVENNEKLFFGSGTQLSVL.